Detailed here is one T cell receptor beta chain. There is no known antigen for this receptor. One base away there is no much larger clone; base qualities are not given. This sample stems from a study of T cells in Graves' hyperthyroidism and ophthalmopathy (dated by TCRdb to between 2018 and 2020). With regard to the full study: Peripheral blood samples were taken at the time of initial diagnosis, prior to any treatment. TCR V-J signatures able to tell the groups apart were searched for in a discovery cohort of 90 to 100 patients, of whom over 40 had Graves' ophthalmopathy and roughly 58 had stable Graves' hyperthyroidism. An independent validation cohort of under 20 hyperthyroidism patients and about 16 patients who later progressed to ophthalmopathy tested prospective prediction of ophthalmopathy. For training and testing, the roughly 100 patients in the discovery cohort were randomly divided in a 7:3 ratio. The study also compared thyroid tissue and blood T-cell repertoires from several Graves' hyperthyroidism patients. Following sampling, methimazole starting at 30 mg daily was given to hyperthyroidism patients, and high-dose intravenous methylprednisolone was given to ophthalmopathy patients. The paper describes TCR Vbeta CDR3 sequencing of around 140 peripheral blood samples, made up of some 40 ophthalmopathy patients, some 80 hyperthyroidism patients and about 17 progressor patients. What the research found in general, with its limitations: Sample size was not statistically predetermined, and blinding of investigators to group allocation was not performed. Most expanded thyroid clonotypes (frequency above 0.001) were also detected in blood, suggesting blood repertoires may reflect thyroid immune responses. In validation, progression to ophthalmopathy was predicted by the model with nearly 71% sensitivity and roughly 76% specificity, a median of approximately 6.5 months before onset. Ophthalmopathy was separated from stable hyperthyroidism by a 13 V-J signature model, with approximately 86% sensitivity and 81% to 82% specificity obtained in cross-validation and 80%/75% obtained in testing.

CDR1 and CDR2, looked up from the germline V gene, are MDHEN and SYDVKM. The CDR3 runs 16 amino acids, cysteine and phenylalanine included. Of all the DNA, just the CDR3 is kept, 48 bases in frame from base 1. Trimming accounts for 5 bases at V and 5 bases at J, while the number of junction bases matched to no gene is 7. The TCR beta CDR3 regions were amplified from RNA transcripts. For the first round of RT-PCR on the TCR CDR3, the HTBI primer set was used together with the Qiagen OneStep RT-PCR kit. A second multiplex PCR round built the libraries, followed by size selection and purification. The libraries were sequenced on an Illumina HiSeq2000 using paired-end 100 bp reads. In the source study's methods: Raw data were processed with SOAPnuke, discarding reads with adapters, uncalled bases, mean Phred below 15, or no exact constant-primer or identifier match. COPE v1.2.5 was used to merge high-quality paired reads, and clonotypes were defined as unique nucleotide sequences. MiTCR v1.1 was used to align clonotypes to the IMGT TRBV, TRBD and TRBJ reference segments. Only V-J combinations with frequency above 0.0001, covering roughly 99% of repertoires, were analysed. A TCS score was defined as the ratio of F50 (clonal expansion) to E x V (chaos), with BLOSUM62-based TCRdist applied between CDR3 peptides within each V-J. Welch's t-statistics and random forest reduced roughly 500 V-J features to 10 to 15, which were used in a naive Bayes classifier (R e1071). The raw public reads went through TCRdb reprocessing: fastp at Q25, MiXCR clone calling, in-frame beta chains kept. Each entry merges the rows of one CDR3 protein and shows their most common DNA and genes. V and J calls and clone size were set by TCRdb, not the authors. The sample table shows roughly 110,000 distinct CDR3 sequences, and 15% to 20% are seen once. The ten largest clones add up to 35% to 50% of the sample.

Stable Graves' hyperthyroidism was defined as the absence of progression to ophthalmopathy over 18 months of follow-up. Hyperthyroidism patients were newly diagnosed, had a disease duration of under 2 months, and were aged 18 to 65 years. Any patient with an uncontrolled infection, another autoimmune disease, pregnancy or lactation was excluded. Diagnoses were based on clinical symptoms, serum thyroxine and TRAb, thyroid ultrasound and orbital computed tomography. PBMCs were separated from approximately 9.9 ml of fresh peripheral blood using Ficoll-Paque density gradient centrifugation. Total RNA was extracted with Trizol reagent, and quality was checked on an Agilent 2100 Bioanalyzer.

Sequencing was performed on blood. The receptor chain draws on TRBV28 and TRBJ2-3, with 13 bases in between that match TRBD2. This clonotype was obtained from a woman in her forties or fifties with Graves' hyperthyroidism. The CDR3 corresponds to CASSRGTSGKKDTQYF. Here is the DNA: TGTGCCAGCAGTAGAGGGACTAGCGGGAAAAAAGATACGCAGTATTTT.